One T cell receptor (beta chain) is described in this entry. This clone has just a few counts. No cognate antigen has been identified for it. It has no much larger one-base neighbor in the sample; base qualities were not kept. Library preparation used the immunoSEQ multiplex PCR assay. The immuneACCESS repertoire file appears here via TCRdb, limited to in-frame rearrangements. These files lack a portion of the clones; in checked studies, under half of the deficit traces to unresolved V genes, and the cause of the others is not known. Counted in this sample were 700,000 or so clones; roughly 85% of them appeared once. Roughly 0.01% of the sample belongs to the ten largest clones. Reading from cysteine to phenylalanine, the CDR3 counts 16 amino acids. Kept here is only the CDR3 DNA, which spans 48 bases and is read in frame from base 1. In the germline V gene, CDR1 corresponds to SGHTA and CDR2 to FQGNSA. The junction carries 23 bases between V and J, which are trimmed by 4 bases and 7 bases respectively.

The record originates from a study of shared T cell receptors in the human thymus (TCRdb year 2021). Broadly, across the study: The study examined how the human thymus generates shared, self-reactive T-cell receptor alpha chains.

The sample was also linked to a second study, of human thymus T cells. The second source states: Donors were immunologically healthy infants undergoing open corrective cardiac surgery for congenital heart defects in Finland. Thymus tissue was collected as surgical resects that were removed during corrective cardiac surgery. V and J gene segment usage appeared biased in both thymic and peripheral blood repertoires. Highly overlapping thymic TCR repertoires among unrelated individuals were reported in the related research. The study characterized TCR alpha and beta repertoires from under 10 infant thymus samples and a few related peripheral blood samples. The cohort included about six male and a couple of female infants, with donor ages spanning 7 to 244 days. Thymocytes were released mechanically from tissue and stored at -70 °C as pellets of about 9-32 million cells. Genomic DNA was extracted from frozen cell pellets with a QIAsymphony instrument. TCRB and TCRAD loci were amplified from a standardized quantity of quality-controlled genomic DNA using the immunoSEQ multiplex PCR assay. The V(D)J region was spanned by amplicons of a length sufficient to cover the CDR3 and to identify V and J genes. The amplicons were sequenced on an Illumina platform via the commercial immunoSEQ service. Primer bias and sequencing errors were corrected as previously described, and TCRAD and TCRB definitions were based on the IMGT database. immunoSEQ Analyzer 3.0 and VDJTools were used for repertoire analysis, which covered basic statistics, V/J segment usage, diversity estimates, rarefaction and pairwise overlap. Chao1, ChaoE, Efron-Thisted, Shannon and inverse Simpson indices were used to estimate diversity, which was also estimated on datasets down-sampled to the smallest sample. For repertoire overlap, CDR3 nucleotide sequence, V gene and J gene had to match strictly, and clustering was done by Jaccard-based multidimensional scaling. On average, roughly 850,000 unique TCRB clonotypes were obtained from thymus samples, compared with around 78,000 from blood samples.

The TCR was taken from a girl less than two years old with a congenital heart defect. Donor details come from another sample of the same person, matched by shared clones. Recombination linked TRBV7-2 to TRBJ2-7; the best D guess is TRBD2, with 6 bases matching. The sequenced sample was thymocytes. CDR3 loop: CASSWGQRVLPGEQYF. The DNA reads TGTGCCAGCAGCTGGGGTCAGCGGGTCTTACCGGGGGAGCAGTACTTC.